Included here is one TCR beta chain sequence, with context. Other DNA sequences of this sample code for an identical CDR3. The data derive from a study of blood T cell repertoires in COVID-19. The assay was immunoSEQ multiplex PCR, and TCRdb's table has in-frame clones only and misses some. The data show over 250,000 clones, around 90% seen once. Sequencing was done on a sample of peripheral blood. The clonotype comes from a man in his fifties or sixties with acute or convalescent COVID-19.

CDR3 sequence: CASSPPESYEQYF. The CDR3 DNA reads as TGTGCCAGCTCACCCCCAGAAAGCTACGAGCAGTACTTC. The chain is built from TRBV18 and TRBJ2-7, with D unresolved. The CDR3 extends over 13 amino acids. Germline V gene sequence: CDR1 KGHSH, CDR2 LQKENI. V was clipped by 3 bases and J by 3 bases, with 9 bases between them.